What follows are 12 T cell receptor beta chains derived from one specimen sequenced in a study of OX40 agonist ivuxolimab in advanced cancers. Repertoires were generated with immunoSEQ multiplex PCR, while TCRdb's copy carries only in-frame clones and drops some. The repertoire holds over 7,500 clones, around 70% seen once, with approximately 30% in the top ten. This specimen was CD4+ or CD8+ T cells sorted from blood, taken in a trial of the OX40 agonist ivuxolimab. Receptors originate from an adult with an advanced solid tumor such as melanoma, head and neck, liver or kidney cancer.

V usage is TRBV7-9 and J usage is TRBJ1-1; D is unresolved. V was trimmed by 6 bases and J by 8 bases, leaving 22 bases between them. In germline, CDR1 is SEHNR, CDR2 FQNEAQ (reference sequence). The CDR3 runs to 15 residues. This CDR3 is CASSHPGAREKEAFF. The DNA of the CDR3 is TGTGCCAGCAGTCACCCGGGTGCGAGGGAGAAAGAAGCTTTCTTT.

This clone counts as medium-sized. This sequence joins TRBV6-4 and TRBJ2-4; D is unclear. Per the germline V gene, CDR1 is MRHNA and CDR2 is SNTAGT. Trimming left V 2 bases short and J 0 bases short, with 14 bases between. CDR3 size: 17 residues. CDR3 bases: TGTGCCAGCAGTGACGTTTTTGGCCCGCTAGCCAAAAACATTCAGTACTTC. It yields the protein CASSDVFGPLAKNIQYF.

This clone was seen at least ten times. The CDR3 here is CASSGQEYYEQYF. CDR3 DNA sequence: TGTGCCAGCTCGGGACAGGAGTACTACGAGCAGTACTTC. The rearrangement uses TRBV2 and TRBJ2-7, with TRBD1 matching 8 bases. Germline CDR1 SNHLY, CDR2 FYNNEI. CDR3 length equals 13 residues. V shed 8 bases, J shed 3 bases, and the junction held 6 bases outside the gene matches.

This clone is medium-sized in the sample. This CDR3 is CASSGGTASTDTQYF. The CDR3 nucleotides are TGTGCCAGCAGTGGCGGGACGGCTAGCACAGATACGCAGTATTTT. The chain couples TRBV2 to TRBJ2-3; maybe TRBD2 (6 bases). Trimming took off 4 bases at V and 0 bases at J, with 11 bases between the two ends. The CDR3 runs to 15 residues. Germline loops: CDR1 SNHLY, CDR2 FYNNEI.

This chain uses TRBV28 with TRBJ2-3; no firm D call. The length of the CDR3 is 16 residues. Trimming took 6 bases from V and 4 from J, leaving 20 bases between them. Germline V gene lookup returns CDR1 MDHEN and CDR2 SYDVKM. The CDR3 bases are TGTGCCAGCAGGCCAAGGAGTGTGGAACTCTCAGATACGCAGTATTTT. Translated, it gives CASRPRSVELSDTQYF. The full variable domain, with the rest looked up from reference TRBV28 and TRBJ2-3, is DVKVTQSSRYLVKRTGEKVFLECVQDMDHENMFWYRQDPGLGLRLIYFSYDVKMKEKGDIPEGYSVSREKKERFSLILESASTNQTSMYLCASRPRSVELSDTQYFGPGTRLTVL.

V usage is TRBV27 and J usage is TRBJ1-5; D might be TRBD1 (6 bases). Per the germline V gene, CDR1 is MNHEY and CDR2 is SMNVEV (reference sequence). V lost 2 bases, J lost 1 base, and 12 bases lay in between. The CDR3 runs 16 residues. In DNA form, the CDR3 reads TGTGCCAGCAGTTTACAGTCGGGGGCCAGCAATCAGCCCCAGCATTTT. It specifies CASSLQSGASNQPQHF.

The chain combines TRBV27 with TRBJ2-7; either TRBD1 or TRBD2 may supply D (5 bases each). The length of the CDR3 is 14 residues. CDR1 is MNHEY, CDR2 SMNVEV, per germline (reference sequence). The V and J ends lost 3 bases and 7 bases respectively, with 16 bases between them. CDR3 region: CASSFGTGPREQYF. DNA of the CDR3: TGTGCCAGCAGTTTTGGGACGGGGCCCAGGGAGCAGTACTTC.

The genes are TRBV19 and TRBJ1-1, with D perhaps TRBD1 (6 bases). Germline assignment: CDR1 LNHDA and CDR2 SQIVND (reference sequence). The CDR3 totals 13 residues. V dropped 7 bases and J dropped 5 bases, with 14 bases sitting between them. For the CDR3, the DNA is TGTGCCAGTAACTTGCATAGGGGGACTGAAGCTTTCTTT. Amino acids: CASNLHRGTEAFF.

This chain connects TRBV5-1 to TRBJ1-2; possible D gene TRBD1, 5 bases. Trimming left V 7 bases short and J 7 bases short, with 14 bases between. This CDR3 contains 12 residues. Germline V gene lookup returns CDR1 SGHRS and CDR2 YFSETQ. The CDR3 DNA is TGCGCCAGCCAGGGAAACCGCGGTGGCTACACCTTC. Residues: CASQGNRGGYTF.

The chain combines TRBV10-3 with TRBJ1-4, with D perhaps matching TRBD1 (5 bases). The germline V and J ends were trimmed by 3 bases and 7 bases, with 9 bases remaining between them. The CDR3 extends over 13 amino acids. The germline V gene has CDR1 ENHRY and CDR2 SYGVKD. CDR3 nucleotides: TGTGCCATCAGTGACAGGGTTCGTGAAAAACTGTTTTTT. As protein: CAISDRVREKLFF.

The gene calls are TRBV6-5 and TRBJ2-5; TRBD1 might be the D (5 bases). V lost 6 bases and J lost 5, with 10 bases in between. CDR1 and CDR2 from the germline V gene are MNHEY and SVGAGI. This CDR3 contains 12 residues. CDR3 DNA sequence: TGTGCCAGCAGCCCAGGGTCCGAGACCCAGTACTTC. This gives the protein CASSPGSETQYF.

The chain recombines TRBV6-4 with TRBJ1-6, with a tentative D call TRBD1 (5 bases). Germline assignment: CDR1 MRHNA and CDR2 SNTAGT. Trimming stripped 3 bases from V and 7 bases from J, with 7 bases between. The CDR3 contains 13 residues. The CDR3: CASSEGRNSPLHF. The CDR3 coding sequence is TGTGCCAGCAGTGAGGGACGGAATTCACCCCTCCACTTT.